The clone carrying this TCR beta chain showed up just a few times. This sample was included in a study of patients and donors after allogeneic stem cell transplantation. The CDR3 spans 14 residues. V gave up 3 bases and J gave up 0 bases, with 10 bases separating them. Germline values: CDR1 DFQATT, CDR2 SNEGSKA (reference sequence). MiXCR was run by TCRdb on the RT-PCR reads, yielding one entry per CDR3 protein. The sample includes 390,000 or so distinct CDR3 sequences, around 16% seen only once; the top ten take about 7%. The J gene is TRBJ2-3, the V gene TRBV20-1; D perhaps matches TRBD2 (7 bases). Sequencing was performed on blood, either unsorted or a sorted T cell fraction (not recorded which). The TCR was taken from a human donor who was either an allogeneic HSCT recipient or a stem cell or donor lymphocyte infusion donor (not recorded which). It is not recorded whose cells these are; they may come from a transplant donor. CDR3 nucleotide sequence: TGCAGTGCTAGCGGGGGGCCTAGCACAGATACGCAGTATTTT. Its translation: CSASGGPSTDTQYF.